The clone carrying this TCR beta chain was recorded only once. In the authors' workflow: Reference gene primer amplification gave estimated nucleated cell counts. Repertoires were generated with immunoSEQ multiplex PCR, while TCRdb's copy carries only in-frame clones and drops some. For V, J and clone size, that table is used; D and trimming come from the DNA. The sample shows some 120,000 clones, about 92% of them seen only once. The germline gives CDR1 SEHNR, CDR2 FQNEAQ (reference sequence). The CDR3 is made up of 15 amino acids. Trimming left V 5 bases short and J 6 bases short, with 18 bases between. It was during active infection that Seattle patients were enrolled and then longitudinally followed. This record belongs to a study of blood T cell repertoires in COVID-19. The wider study: Material from acute and convalescent COVID-19 was sourced from the United States, Italy and Spain. T cells, B-cell-depleted T cells, or PBMCs supplied cDNA or gDNA.

J is TRBJ2-3 and V is TRBV7-9, with D maybe TRBD2 (6 bases). The receptor's source is a man aged 60-69 years with COVID-19, enrolled during active disease. Sequenced sample: peripheral blood. As DNA, the CDR3 is TGTGCCAGCAGCACCTCTATTCCGGGGGTGGATACGCAGTATTTT. Its protein is CASSTSIPGVDTQYF. Combining the CDR3 with reference TRBV7-9 and TRBJ2-3 gives the whole variable domain DTGVSQNPRHKITKRGQNVTFRCDPISEHNRLYWYRQTLGQGPEFLTYFQNEAQLEKSRLLSDRFSAERPKGSFSTLEIQRTEQGDSAMYLCASSTSIPGVDTQYFGPGTRLTVL.